The rows below give T cell receptor beta chains drawn from one sample of a study of CD8 T cells in ankylosing spondylitis. TCRdb independently ran MiXCR on the 5' RACE reads; one entry per CDR3 protein. Of 750,000 to 850,000 distinct CDR3 sequences listed, 12% are singletons. Sequencing was carried out using blood, either unsorted or a sorted T cell fraction (not recorded which). The receptors shown here come from a male donor with ankylosing spondylitis. The CDR3 runs from the conserved cysteine through the conserved F or W. Size is stated for part of the rows, as once, few or many counts, or as a class when the clone is expanded.

V gene: TRBV5-1; clone size: .; J gene: TRBJ2-1; CDR3 protein: CASSLAPETYNEQFF
V gene: TRBV18; clone size: few; J gene: TRBJ2-3; CDR3 protein: CASSPKITDTQYF
V gene: TRBV15; clone size: many; J gene: TRBJ2-1; CDR3 protein: CATRGGITYNEQFF
V gene: TRBV28; clone size: few; J gene: TRBJ2-7; CDR3 protein: CASSPASQGPSTYEQYF
V gene: TRBV7-2; clone size: few; J gene: TRBJ1-2; CDR3 protein: CASSNQGPYYGYTF
V gene: TRBV3-1; clone size: .; J gene: TRBJ1-5; CDR3 protein: CASSGDKSNQPQHF
V gene: TRBV10-3; clone size: few; J gene: TRBJ1-5; CDR3 protein: CAISESVGGNQPQHF
V gene: TRBV7-2; clone size: .; J gene: TRBJ2-7; CDR3 protein: CASSRSFSGALPYEQYF
V gene: TRBV12-2; clone size: .; J gene: TRBJ1-4; CDR3 protein: CASRLVVRKTNEKLFF
V gene: TRBV12-3/TRBV12-4; clone size: many; J gene: TRBJ1-5; CDR3 protein: CASSRDRANQPQHF
V gene: TRBV20-1; clone size: few; J gene: TRBJ2-1; CDR3 protein: CSARTSGEQFF
V gene: TRBV4-1; clone size: .; J gene: TRBJ2-3; CDR3 protein: CASSLRLQVSDTQYF
V gene: TRBV12-3/TRBV12-4; clone size: .; J gene: TRBJ2-1; CDR3 protein: CASKGGLAALGTYNEQFF
V gene: TRBV7-2; clone size: many; J gene: TRBJ2-3; CDR3 protein: CASSFQNTDTQYF
V gene: TRBV18; clone size: .; J gene: TRBJ2-1; CDR3 protein: CASSPLMGSNEQFF
V gene: TRBV7-2; clone size: many; J gene: TRBJ2-7; CDR3 protein: CASSRQRGSYEQYF
V gene: TRBV29-1; clone size: .; J gene: TRBJ1-1; CDR3 protein: CSVEVQGVNTEAFF
V gene: TRBV9; clone size: .; J gene: TRBJ2-3; CDR3 protein: CASSVALAIDTQYF
V gene: TRBV5-1; clone size: few; J gene: TRBJ2-7; CDR3 protein: CASSSRDFSYEQYF
V gene: TRBV5-1; clone size: many; J gene: TRBJ2-3; CDR3 protein: CASSSIGADTQYF
V gene: TRBV20-1; clone size: .; J gene: TRBJ1-6; CDR3 protein: CSAKGQFRNNSPLHF
V gene: TRBV9; clone size: few; J gene: TRBJ2-2; CDR3 protein: CASSAQTSRGGELFF
V gene: TRBV20-1; clone size: many; J gene: TRBJ2-3; CDR3 protein: CSARGGASTDTQYF
V gene: TRBV18; clone size: .; J gene: TRBJ2-7; CDR3 protein: CASSPLQGAYEQYF
V gene: TRBV5-1; clone size: few; J gene: TRBJ2-7; CDR3 protein: CASSFIFGVRTYEQYF
V gene: TRBV24-1; clone size: .; J gene: TRBJ2-1; CDR3 protein: CATSDSFNGGIDEQFF
V gene: TRBV5-1; clone size: few; J gene: TRBJ2-3; CDR3 protein: CASSLQGQDTQYF
V gene: TRBV20-1; clone size: .; J gene: TRBJ2-1; CDR3 protein: CSALLAGGPYNEQFF
V gene: TRBV20-1; clone size: few; J gene: TRBJ1-2; CDR3 protein: CSARPGQGGDGYTF
V gene: TRBV6-1; clone size: few; J gene: TRBJ1-2; CDR3 protein: CASKAGLEYGYTF
V gene: TRBV7-2; clone size: .; J gene: TRBJ2-7; CDR3 protein: CASRAGGPTYEQYF
V gene: TRBV15; clone size: few; J gene: TRBJ1-2; CDR3 protein: CATSRAYTYGYTF
V gene: TRBV25-1; clone size: few; J gene: TRBJ1-1; CDR3 protein: CARNCGSTEAFF
V gene: TRBV4-2; clone size: few; J gene: TRBJ1-6; CDR3 protein: CASSLRDGDSPLHF
V gene: TRBV4-3; clone size: .; J gene: TRBJ2-2; CDR3 protein: CASSQEGTGSNTGELFF
V gene: TRBV20-1; clone size: .; J gene: TRBJ2-7; CDR3 protein: CSARDQTQQYF
V gene: TRBV29-1; clone size: many; J gene: TRBJ2-1; CDR3 protein: CSVETGGAGSYNEQFF
V gene: TRBV6-1; clone size: .; J gene: TRBJ1-5; CDR3 protein: CASSEGDSHQPQHF
V gene: TRBV20-1; clone size: many; J gene: TRBJ2-1; CDR3 protein: CSAPRGLAKNNEQFF
V gene: TRBV6-5; clone size: .; J gene: TRBJ1-2; CDR3 protein: CASSYSRQPVANYGYTF
V gene: TRBV4-1; clone size: .; J gene: TRBJ1-1; CDR3 protein: CASSQGAPPEFEAFF
V gene: TRBV20-1; clone size: few; J gene: TRBJ2-4; CDR3 protein: CSARREPNSIQYF
V gene: TRBV20-1; clone size: few; J gene: TRBJ2-5; CDR3 protein: CSAGRYGQGARETQYF
V gene: TRBV4-1; clone size: few; J gene: TRBJ2-4; CDR3 protein: CASSQVLAGDKYF
V gene: TRBV5-6; clone size: few; J gene: TRBJ2-1; CDR3 protein: CASSLELAGANNEQFF
V gene: TRBV4-3; clone size: .; J gene: TRBJ2-1; CDR3 protein: CASSQWPSGRFNEQFF
V gene: TRBV4-1; clone size: .; J gene: TRBJ1-6; CDR3 protein: CASSQEVGSPLHF
V gene: TRBV20-1; clone size: many; J gene: TRBJ1-2; CDR3 protein: CSASTGPDGYTF
V gene: TRBV3-1; clone size: few; J gene: TRBJ2-1; CDR3 protein: CASSRNSGMTGDEQFF
V gene: TRBV5-5; clone size: few; J gene: TRBJ2-2; CDR3 protein: CASSWGAGQITGELFF
V gene: TRBV7-2; clone size: .; J gene: TRBJ1-2; CDR3 protein: CASSFDRGGSGYTF
V gene: TRBV5-1; clone size: .; J gene: TRBJ2-1; CDR3 protein: CASSPSLAGGLVGQFF
V gene: TRBV5-1; clone size: .; J gene: TRBJ2-3; CDR3 protein: CASSLGSGTSDTQYF
V gene: TRBV10-3; clone size: .; J gene: TRBJ2-1; CDR3 protein: CATGQGDSYNEQFF